The TCR beta chain described here comes from a study of blood T cell repertoires in COVID-19. Data came from immunoSEQ multiplex PCR; TCRdb stores just in-frame clones and leaves some out. The data hold about 170,000 clones, with more than 85% observed a single time. In germline, CDR1 is MGHDK, CDR2 SYGVNS. V was cut by 1 base and J by 5 bases, with 16 bases left in between. The CDR3 spans 16 residues. The source is a woman older than 75 with COVID-19, enrolled during active disease. Source material: peripheral blood. This chain links TRBV25-1 with TRBJ2-3, with a tentative D call TRBD1 (8 bases). The CDR3 region is CASSEFGQGGRDTQYF. The CDR3, as DNA: TGTGCCAGCAGTGAATTCGGACAGGGAGGGCGAGATACGCAGTATTTT.